This entry lists 23 T cell receptor beta chains sequenced from one sample in a study of T cell responses to AZD1222 COVID-19 vaccine. Sequenced by immunoSEQ multiplex PCR; TCRdb stores in-frame clones only, minus some. The sample holds more than 95,000 clones; around 93% are singletons and the top ten take around 0.96%. The specimen comprised peripheral blood, sampled on day 0 of AZD1222 vaccination. These receptors were obtained from an adult in good health.

The J gene is TRBJ2-2, the V gene TRBV4-1; D is possibly TRBD1 (6 bases). Trimming removed 6 bases from V and 0 bases from J, with 11 bases in between. Germline-derived CDR1 and CDR2 are MGHRA and YSYEKL. This CDR3 contains 15 residues. This CDR3 reads CASRFRDTNTGELFF. DNA for the CDR3: TGCGCCAGCAGATTCCGGGACACGAACACCGGGGAGCTGTTTTTT.

The V call is TRBV29-1, the J call TRBJ1-1; D might be TRBD1 (5 bases). CDR1 and CDR2 (germline): SQVTM, ANQGSEA. Trimming stripped 8 bases from V and 4 bases from J, with 14 bases between. The CDR3 has 12 residues. DNA for the CDR3: TGCAGCTCTTACGAAGGGGCCACTGAAGCTTTCTTT. Its translation: CSSYEGATEAFF.

The chain joins TRBV5-1 to TRBJ1-2; D perhaps matches TRBD1 (5 bases). The germline CDR1 and CDR2 sequences are SGHRS and YFSETQ. V lost 2 bases to trimming and J lost 2 bases, with 10 bases between them. The length of the CDR3 is 14 residues. The CDR3 loop is CASSFVGGNYGYTF. CDR3 sequence (DNA): TGCGCCAGCAGCTTTGTCGGGGGGAACTATGGCTACACCTTC.

This clone was detected only once. V and J are TRBV6-1 and TRBJ2-5; 7 positions match TRBD1. This CDR3 has 17 residues. J lost 3 bases, V lost 2 bases, and 12 bases had no gene match. The germline CDR1 and CDR2 sequences are MNHNS and SASEGT. The CDR3 reads CASSEWATGASKETQYF. CDR3 nucleotide sequence: TGTGCCAGCAGTGAATGGGCTACAGGGGCCTCCAAAGAGACCCAGTACTTC.

This chain uses TRBV5-1 with TRBJ1-2, with D possibly TRBD1 on 5 matching bases. There are 15 residues in the CDR3. From germline, CDR1 is SGHRS and CDR2 YFSETQ. The ends were cut back, 4 bases at V and 8 bases at J, with 21 bases in the middle. The CDR3 sequence: CASSLTRGQGLGYTF. The CDR3 coding sequence is TGCGCCAGCAGCCTAACTCGAGGGCAGGGCCTCGGCTACACCTTC.

This clone was picked up a small number of times. The chain employs TRBV2 and TRBJ1-2; weak D call: TRBD1 (6 bases). Germline values: CDR1 SNHLY, CDR2 FYNNEI. This CDR3 is 16 amino acids long. With 5 bases removed from V and 4 bases from J, the gap between germline ends came to 20 bases. CDR3 protein: CASSSGGPVPSYGYTF. As DNA, the CDR3 is TGTGCCAGCAGTTCCGGGGGCCCCGTCCCCAGCTATGGCTACACCTTC. The entire variable domain, with the rest obtained from reference TRBV2 and TRBJ1-2, is as follows: EPEVTQTPSHQVTQMGQEVILRCVPISNHLYFYWYRQILGQKVEFLVSFYNNEISEKSEIFDDQFSVERPDGSNFTLKIRSTKLEDSAMYFCASSSGGPVPSYGYTFGSGTRLTVV.

The rearrangement joins TRBV4-1 to TRBJ2-1; TRBD2 might be the D (6 bases). The CDR3 has 16 residues. Germline loops: CDR1 MGHRA, CDR2 YSYEKL. Trimming took 5 bases from V and 4 from J, leaving 18 bases between them. For the CDR3, the DNA is TGCGCCAGCAGCGGAACGGACTATCAACTGTACAATGAGCAGTTCTTC. This encodes CASSGTDYQLYNEQFF.

The chain uses TRBV5-1 and TRBJ2-2; TRBD2 matches 10 bases. This CDR3 is built from 19 residues. V was pared by 5 bases and J by 2 bases, with 15 bases of the junction left unmatched. Looked up from germline, CDR1 is SGHRS and CDR2 is YFSETQ. Written as DNA, the CDR3 is TGCGCCAGCAGTCTGGTGCTAGCGGGAGTAGGGAGTAACACCGGGGAGCTGTTTTTT. Its protein product is CASSLVLAGVGSNTGELFF.

A few counts support this clone. The V call is TRBV27, the J call TRBJ2-7; tentatively, D is TRBD2 (5 bases). The V gene's germline CDR1 is MNHEY and CDR2 SMNVEV (reference sequence). This CDR3 comprises 13 residues. Trimming took off 2 bases at V and 6 bases at J, with 11 bases between the two ends. CDR3 amino acids: CASSLRGKSEQYF. CDR3 in DNA: TGTGCCAGCAGTTTACGGGGTAAGAGCGAGCAGTACTTC.

This sequence joins TRBV18 and TRBJ2-7; tentative D call: TRBD2 (5 bases). The V and J ends lost 5 bases and 5 bases respectively, with 16 bases between them. CDR1 and CDR2 from the germline V gene are KGHSH and LQKENI. The CDR3 consists of 14 residues. In DNA form, the CDR3 reads TGTGCCAGCTCAACCACCCGGGGTCCCCACGAGCAGTACTTC. Its protein is CASSTTRGPHEQYF.

The chain couples TRBV7-8 to TRBJ1-2, with D uncertain. Trimming left V 1 base short and J 4 bases short, with 7 bases between. CDR1 SGHVS and CDR2 FQNEAQ come from the germline V gene. The CDR3 consists of 13 residues. The chain's CDR3 is CASSLGDGYGYTF. The CDR3 DNA reads as TGTGCCAGCAGCTTAGGGGATGGCTATGGCTACACCTTC. Looking up the rest from reference TRBV7-8 and TRBJ1-2 gives the full variable domain: GAGVSQSPRYKVAKRGQDVALRCDPISGHVSLFWYQQALGQGPEFLTYFQNEAQLDKSGLPSDRFFAERPEGSVSTLKIQRTQQEDSAVYLCASSLGDGYGYTFGSGTRLTVV.

The chain employs TRBV11-2 and TRBJ1-1, with 11 bases fitting TRBD1. With V trimmed by 1 base and J by 11 bases, 12 bases remained unmatched. Germline values: CDR1 SGHAT, CDR2 FQNNGV. This CDR3 is built from 16 residues. This CDR3 is CASSLVVRGTGGFAFF. The DNA of the CDR3 is TGTGCCAGCAGCTTAGTAGTAAGGGGGACAGGGGGATTTGCTTTCTTT.

The V call is TRBV28, the J call TRBJ1-2; TRBD1 is a possible D gene (6 bases). Germline V gene data show CDR1 as MDHEN and CDR2 as SYDVKM. The CDR3 is 16 residues long. V lost 4 bases to trimming and J lost 4 bases, with 19 bases between them. CDR3 region: CASSWEQGTILYGYTF. DNA for the CDR3: TGTGCCAGCAGTTGGGAACAGGGTACCATCCTCTATGGCTACACCTTC.

V is TRBV27 and J is TRBJ2-7; D is unclear. V dropped 5 bases and J dropped 4 bases, with 12 bases sitting between them. There are 13 residues in the CDR3. CDR1 and CDR2 from the germline V gene are MNHEY and SMNVEV (reference sequence). The CDR3 DNA follows: TGTGCCAGCAGTCCGCAACACATATACGAGCAGTACTTC. This codes for CASSPQHIYEQYF.

In its sample, this clone was seen once. The chain uses TRBV7-6 and TRBJ2-7; 9 bases agree with TRBD1. Germline loops: CDR1 SGHVS, CDR2 FNYEAQ. CDR3 length: 15 amino acids. V was pared by 3 bases and J by 4 bases, with 7 bases of the junction left unmatched. The CDR3 DNA sequence: TGTGCCAGCAGCTTCGGTACAGGGGGCTTTTACGAGCAGTACTTC. This gives the protein CASSFGTGGFYEQYF.

V is TRBV7-9 and J is TRBJ2-5; D might be TRBD1 or TRBD2, each matching 5 bases. The CDR3 is 13 amino acids. Per germline, CDR1 SEHNR and CDR2 FQNEAQ (reference sequence). V was pared by 2 bases and J by 4 bases, with 8 bases between. CDR3 amino acids: CASSLRGRETQYF. The DNA for the CDR3 is TGTGCCAGCAGCTTACGGGGCCGAGAGACCCAGTACTTC.

V is TRBV5-1 and J is TRBJ2-5; 10 bases are a match to TRBD2. Trimming took 4 bases from V and 5 from J; bases not matched to a gene: 8. Germline V gene data show CDR1 as SGHRS and CDR2 as YFSETQ. The CDR3 loop spans 15 amino acids. The CDR3 DNA reads as TGCGCCAGCAGCCCACTAGCGGGGAGAACGGAGACCCAGTACTTC. It codes for CASSPLAGRTETQYF.

The chain links TRBV6-5 to TRBJ1-1; possible D gene TRBD1, 5 bases. V lost 0 bases, J lost 3 bases, and 8 bases lay in between. The CDR3 is 14 residues long. Germline V gene lookup returns CDR1 MNHEY and CDR2 SVGAGI. CDR3 in amino acids: CASSYSTRDTEAFF. CDR3 coding DNA: TGTGCCAGCAGTTACTCGACCAGGGACACTGAAGCTTTCTTT.

The J gene is TRBJ2-3, the V gene TRBV24-1; TRBD2 matches 10 bases. Trimming at V came to 3 bases and at J to 7 bases, leaving 18 bases not matched to a gene. Germline V CDR1 and CDR2: KGHDR, SFDVKD. This CDR3 is 19 amino acids long. The CDR3, as DNA: TGTGCCACCAGTGATCCCAGGGACAGTAAGCGGGAGGGCCGAAATACGCAGTATTTT. Translating it yields CATSDPRDSKREGRNTQYF.

This chain joins TRBV20-1 and TRBJ2-3, with D unclear. The CDR3 sequence is 14 residues long. Germline V gene lookup returns CDR1 DFQATT and CDR2 SNEGSKA (reference sequence). V lost 3 bases and J lost 3, with 13 bases in between. The CDR3 nucleotides are TGCAGTGCTAGTTGGGGAATTGGAACAGATACGCAGTATTTT. Residues: CSASWGIGTDTQYF.

V and J are TRBV6-2 or TRBV6-3 and TRBJ2-7, with 7 positions matching TRBD2. Per the germline V gene, CDR1 is MNHEY and CDR2 is SVGEGT. Trimming removed 3 bases from V and 6 bases from J; junction bases left unmatched: 5. This CDR3 contains 13 residues. DNA for the CDR3: TGTGCCAGCAGTTATCAGCGGGGCCTCGAGCAGTACTTC. This codes for CASSYQRGLEQYF.

J is TRBJ2-5 and V is TRBV5-1, with 8 positions matching TRBD2. The V gene's germline CDR1 is SGHRS and CDR2 YFSETQ. After removal of 0 bases from V and 1 base from J, the junction contained 2 bases not matched to a gene. The CDR3 runs to 15 residues. CDR3 sequence: CASSLASGSQETQYF. CDR3 nucleotide sequence: TGCGCCAGCAGCTTGGCTAGCGGGTCCCAAGAGACCCAGTACTTC.

The chain recombines TRBV2 with TRBJ2-1, with D perhaps matching TRBD2 (6 bases). Trimming cost V 1 base and J 10 bases, with 14 bases left between them. CDR3 length: 14 amino acids. The germline V gene encodes CDR1 SNHLY and CDR2 FYNNEI. This CDR3 is CASSEVQAAGEQFF. DNA of the CDR3: TGTGCCAGCAGTGAAGTTCAGGCCGCGGGGGAGCAGTTCTTC.